The 20 T cell receptor beta chains given below trace back to one sample, sequenced in a study of CD8 T cells in ankylosing spondylitis. Points from the study as a whole: Ankylosing spondylitis blood appeared to carry a characteristic TCR beta motif of fewer than 10 highly homologous variants.

No antigen has been assigned to these receptors. MiXCR, applied by TCRdb to the 5' RACE reads, yields one record per CDR3 protein. Among 750,000 to 850,000 distinct CDR3 sequences listed, about 12% were seen once. The sample consisted of blood, either unsorted or a sorted T cell fraction (not recorded which). These receptors came from a male donor with ankylosing spondylitis.

This clonotype showed up just a few times. The chain recombines TRBV7-9 with TRBJ2-3, with TRBD1 identical over 9 bases. The J segment lost 6 bases and the V segment lost 1 base, leaving 11 bases of the junction unmatched. The CDR3 sequence is 17 residues long. Germline-derived CDR1 and CDR2 are SEHNR and FQNEAQ (reference sequence). CDR3: CASSLEWGDRASDTQYF. The CDR3 DNA reads TGTGCCAGCAGCTTAGAATGGGGGGACAGGGCTTCGGATACGCAGTATTTT.

This clonotype was detected a few times. The chain recombines TRBV2 with TRBJ1-5; D is uncertain. Trimming cost V 2 bases and J 0 bases, with 8 bases left between them. The CDR3 sequence is 15 residues long. CDR1 is SNHLY and CDR2 is FYNNEI in the germline V gene. The CDR3 DNA reads as TGTGCCAGCAGTGAACGGCGAGATAGCAATCAGCCCCAGCATTTT. Translated, it gives CASSERRDSNQPQHF.

This clonotype was observed a few times. This rearrangement joins TRBV11-2 to TRBJ2-7, with unresolved D. This CDR3 comprises 14 residues. V was pared by 1 base and J by 7 bases, with 14 bases between. Germline V gene data show CDR1 as SGHAT and CDR2 as FQNNGV. The CDR3 protein is CASSLVRLPLEQYF. The CDR3 DNA reads TGTGCCAGCAGCTTAGTGAGGCTTCCCTTGGAGCAGTACTTC.

CDR3 sequence (DNA): TGTGCCAGCAGGACCAGTGGAGGGACACTATTCTACGAGCAGTACTTC. This codes for CASRTSGGTLFYEQYF. The chain recombines TRBV7-2 with TRBJ2-7; D possibly uses TRBD1 or TRBD2 (6 bases each). CDR3 length equals 16 residues. Germline loops: CDR1 SGHTA, CDR2 FQGNSA. The V and J ends lost 6 bases and 3 bases respectively, with 21 bases between them.

The chain recombines TRBV20-1 with TRBJ2-7, with D perhaps matching TRBD2 (6 bases). V lost 3 bases and J lost 6, with 18 bases in between. There are 14 residues in the CDR3. Germline V gene lookup returns CDR1 DFQATT and CDR2 SNEGSKA (reference sequence). The CDR3 protein is CSARPWGLALEQYF. DNA for the CDR3: TGCAGTGCTAGGCCCTGGGGACTGGCCCTCGAGCAGTACTTC.

This chain connects TRBV4-2 to TRBJ2-1; 10 nucleotides agree with TRBD2. Germline assignment: CDR1 LGHNA and CDR2 YNFKEQ. The CDR3 covers 16 residues. The J segment lost 12 bases and the V segment lost 4 bases, leaving 15 bases of the junction unmatched. As DNA, the CDR3 is TGTGCCAGCAGCCTTACCAGCGGGGGGGATACAATGGGGCAGTTCTTC. Its translation: CASSLTSGGDTMGQFF.

This chain links TRBV27 with TRBJ1-2; 7 bases agree with TRBD1. The CDR3 totals 14 residues. Looked up from germline, CDR1 is MNHEY and CDR2 is SMNVEV (reference sequence). Unmatched junction bases numbered 7, after V lost 5 bases and J lost 4 bases. The DNA for the CDR3 is TGTGCCAGCAGTCCCCTGGACAGGATCTATGGCTACACCTTC. This gives the protein CASSPLDRIYGYTF.

This clonotype was seen only a few times. The chain combines TRBV9 with TRBJ2-3, with a weak D call TRBD2 (5 bases). Germline V gives CDR1 SGDLS, CDR2 YYNGEE. V was pared by 7 bases and J by 8 bases, with 14 bases between. This CDR3 is 12 amino acids long. The CDR3 nucleotides are TGTGCCAGCCGGACTTCTGGCGGTACGCAGTATTTT. It yields the protein CASRTSGGTQYF.

The chain recombines TRBV20-1 with TRBJ1-2; D gene unclear. The germline gives CDR1 DFQATT, CDR2 SNEGSKA (reference sequence). The CDR3 is 12 amino acids. V was clipped by 5 bases and J by 1 base, with 8 bases between them. This CDR3 is CSARRSNYGYTF. The CDR3 coding sequence is TGCAGTGCTCGTAGGAGTAACTATGGCTACACCTTC.

The chain recombines TRBV20-1 with TRBJ2-7, with a weak D call TRBD2 (5 bases). V was clipped by 3 bases and J by 0 bases, with 15 bases between them. This CDR3 has 15 residues. Germline V lookup: CDR1 DFQATT, CDR2 SNEGSKA (reference sequence). Here the CDR3 DNA reads TGCAGTGCTAGCCTGATTTCGGGGTTCTCCTACGAGCAGTACTTC. Translated: CSASLISGFSYEQYF.

This clonotype was seen more than once but under ten times. CDR3 protein: CASSIGHPYGYTF. The CDR3 region has the DNA TGTGCCAGCAGTATCGGACATCCCTATGGCTACACCTTC. V and J are TRBV12-3 or TRBV12-4 and TRBJ1-2, with a weak D call TRBD1 (5 bases). CDR3 size: 13 residues. The V end lost 5 bases, the J end lost 4 bases, and 11 bases lay between the germline ends.

V is TRBV7-9 and J is TRBJ2-3; TRBD2 matches at 8 bases. Germline lookup yields CDR1 SEHNR and CDR2 FQNEAQ (reference sequence). The CDR3 runs to 13 residues. V trimming: 10 bases; J trimming: 6 bases; junction bases outside the gene matches: 9. The CDR3 DNA is TGTGCCACGGAGGGACTAGTCAGGGATACGCAGTATTTT. The encoded protein is CATEGLVRDTQYF.

In its sample, this clonotype was seen a few times. In DNA, the CDR3 is TGCAGTGCTAGTGGCAGGCCCTACGAGCAGTACTTC. As protein: CSASGRPYEQYF. The chain links TRBV20-1 to TRBJ2-7, with D unresolved. Trimming removed 3 bases at V and 2 bases at J, with 8 bases between. The CDR3 has 12 residues. Per the germline V gene, CDR1 is DFQATT and CDR2 is SNEGSKA (reference sequence).

This clonotype appeared a few times. V gene TRBV5-6 combines with J gene TRBJ2-3; D unresolved. The CDR3 has 14 residues. The germline gives CDR1 SGHDT, CDR2 YYEEEE. V lost 1 base and J lost 2, with 8 bases in between. DNA for the CDR3: TGTGCCAGCAGCTTGCAGCCAGACACAGATACGCAGTATTTT. Protein product: CASSLQPDTDTQYF.

The chain carries TRBV12-3 or TRBV12-4 and TRBJ2-3; no clear D. The V end was cut by 2 bases, the J end by 6 bases, with 12 bases between. This CDR3 contains 14 residues. The CDR3: CASSLIDPSDTQYF. CDR3 bases: TGTGCCAGCAGTTTAATAGATCCCTCGGATACGCAGTATTTT.

This clonotype was detected ten times or more. The junction shows a germline mismatch at one end, possibly a read error. The chain has TRBV9 and TRBJ1-2; D gene ambiguous. Germline CDR1 reads SGDLS; CDR2 reads YYNGEE. CDR3 length equals 9 residues. CDR3 in DNA: TGTGCCAGCAGCGTCCCCCCAAGGTTC. It yields the protein CASSVPPRF.

The chain combines TRBV6-2 or TRBV6-3 with TRBJ1-3; D gene ambiguous. The germline CDR1 and CDR2 sequences are MNHEY and SVGEGT. Trimming removed 4 bases from V and 5 bases from J, with 15 bases in between. The CDR3 extends over 15 amino acids. This chain's CDR3 is CASSSLEVPRNTIYF. CDR3 in DNA: TGTGCCAGCAGTTCATTGGAGGTTCCGAGAAACACCATATATTTT.

This chain joins TRBV10-3 and TRBJ2-1, with D maybe TRBD2 (5 bases). The CDR3 covers 18 residues. V was pared by 0 bases and J by 5 bases, with 20 bases between. The V gene's germline CDR1 is ENHRY and CDR2 SYGVKD. The CDR3 here is CAISESLGADLKNNEQFF. CDR3 sequence (DNA): TGTGCCATCAGTGAGTCTCTCGGAGCGGACCTAAAAAACAATGAGCAGTTCTTC.

The chain links TRBV27 to TRBJ2-7; perhaps D is TRBD1 or TRBD2 (5 bases each). V gave up 6 bases and J gave up 3 bases, with 18 bases separating them. CDR1 and CDR2 from the germline V gene are MNHEY and SMNVEV (reference sequence). The CDR3 extends over 15 amino acids. Here the CDR3 reads CASRAPGLAHYEQYF. The CDR3 nucleotides are TGTGCCAGCAGGGCACCGGGGCTTGCCCACTACGAGCAGTACTTC.

This clonotype has more than one count but fewer than ten. The CDR3 nucleotides read TGTGCCAGCAGCGCCTCGACTAGCGGGAGGGCCCGAGAGACCCAGTACTTC. It specifies CASSASTSGRARETQYF. The rearrangement links TRBV7-2 to TRBJ2-5; 14 bases align to TRBD2. CDR1 SGHTA and CDR2 FQGNSA come from the germline V gene. J gave up 4 bases and V 5 bases, and 9 bases lay outside the gene matches. This CDR3 region has 17 residues. The whole variable domain, filled in from reference TRBV7-2 and TRBJ2-5, reads GAGVSQSPSNKVTEKGKDVELRCDPISGHTALYWYRQSLGQGLEFLIYFQGNSAPDKSGLPSDRFSAERTGGSVSTLTIQRTQQEDSAVYLCASSASTSGRARETQYFGPGTRLLVL.